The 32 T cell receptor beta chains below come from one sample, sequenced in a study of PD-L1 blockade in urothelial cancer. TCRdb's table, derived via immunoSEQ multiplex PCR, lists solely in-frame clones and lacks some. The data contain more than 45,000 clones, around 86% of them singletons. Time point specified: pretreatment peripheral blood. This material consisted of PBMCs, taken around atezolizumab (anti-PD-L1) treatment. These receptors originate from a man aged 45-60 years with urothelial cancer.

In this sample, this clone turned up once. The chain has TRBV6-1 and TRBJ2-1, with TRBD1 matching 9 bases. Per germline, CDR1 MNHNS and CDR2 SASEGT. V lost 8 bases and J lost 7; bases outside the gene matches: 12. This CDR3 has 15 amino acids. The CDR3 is CASFEGRTGANEQFF. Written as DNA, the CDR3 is TGTGCCAGCTTCGAGGGACGGACAGGGGCGAATGAGCAGTTCTTC.

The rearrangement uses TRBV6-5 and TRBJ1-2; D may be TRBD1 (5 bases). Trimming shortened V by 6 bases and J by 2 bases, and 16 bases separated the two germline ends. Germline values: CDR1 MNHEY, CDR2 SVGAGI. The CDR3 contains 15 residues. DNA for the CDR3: TGTGCCAGCAGAGGAGACAGAGACTTAAACTATGGCTACACCTTC. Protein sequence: CASRGDRDLNYGYTF.

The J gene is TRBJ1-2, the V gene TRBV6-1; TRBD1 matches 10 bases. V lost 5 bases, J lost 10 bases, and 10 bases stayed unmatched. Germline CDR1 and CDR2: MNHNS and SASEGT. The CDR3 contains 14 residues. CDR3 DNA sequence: TGTGCCAGCAGTTTACGTAGGACAGGGGGGGACTACACCTTC. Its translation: CASSLRRTGGDYTF.

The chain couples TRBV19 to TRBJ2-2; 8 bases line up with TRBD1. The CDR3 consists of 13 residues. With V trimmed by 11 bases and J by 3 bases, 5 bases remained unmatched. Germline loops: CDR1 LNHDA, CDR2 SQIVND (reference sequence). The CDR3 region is CAGSTGDTGELFF. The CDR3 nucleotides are TGTGCCGGATCGACAGGGGACACCGGGGAGCTGTTTTTT.

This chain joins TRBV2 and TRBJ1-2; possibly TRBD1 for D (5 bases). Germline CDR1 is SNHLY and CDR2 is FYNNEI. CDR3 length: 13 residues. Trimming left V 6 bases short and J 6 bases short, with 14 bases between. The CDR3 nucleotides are TGTGCCAGCAGCGACTTACGGGGGAATGGCTACACCTTC. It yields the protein CASSDLRGNGYTF.

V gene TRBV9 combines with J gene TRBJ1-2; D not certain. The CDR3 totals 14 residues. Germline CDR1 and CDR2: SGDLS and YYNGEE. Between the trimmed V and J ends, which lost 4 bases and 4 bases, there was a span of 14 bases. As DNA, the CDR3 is TGTGCCAGCAGCCCCGATACACGGGGCTATGGCTACACCTTC. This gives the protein CASSPDTRGYGYTF.

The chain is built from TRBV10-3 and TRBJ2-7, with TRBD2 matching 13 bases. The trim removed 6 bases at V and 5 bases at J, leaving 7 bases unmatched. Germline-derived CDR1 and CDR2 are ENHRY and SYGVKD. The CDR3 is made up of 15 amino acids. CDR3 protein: CAIRGTSGTLNEQYF. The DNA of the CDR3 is TGTGCCATCAGGGGGACTAGCGGGACCCTTAACGAGCAGTACTTC.

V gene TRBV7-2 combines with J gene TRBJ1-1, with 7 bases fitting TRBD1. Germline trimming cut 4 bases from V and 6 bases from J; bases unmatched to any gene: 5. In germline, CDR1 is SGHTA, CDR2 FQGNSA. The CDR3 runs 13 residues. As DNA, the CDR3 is TGTGCCAGCAGCTCTACAGGGGTTCCTGAAGCTTTCTTT. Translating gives CASSSTGVPEAFF.

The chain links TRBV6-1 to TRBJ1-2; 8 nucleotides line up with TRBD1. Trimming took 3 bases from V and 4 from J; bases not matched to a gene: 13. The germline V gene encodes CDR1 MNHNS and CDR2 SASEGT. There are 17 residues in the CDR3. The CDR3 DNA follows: TGTGCCAGCAGTGAGTTGGACCAGGGGGCGCGACCCTATGGCTACACCTTC. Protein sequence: CASSELDQGARPYGYTF.

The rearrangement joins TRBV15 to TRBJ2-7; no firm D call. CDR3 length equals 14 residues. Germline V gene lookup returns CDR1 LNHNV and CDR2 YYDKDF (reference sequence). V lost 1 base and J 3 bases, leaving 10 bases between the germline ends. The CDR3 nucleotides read TGTGCCACCAGCAGAGCTCCCCCCGGCTACGAGCAGTACTTC. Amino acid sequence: CATSRAPPGYEQYF.

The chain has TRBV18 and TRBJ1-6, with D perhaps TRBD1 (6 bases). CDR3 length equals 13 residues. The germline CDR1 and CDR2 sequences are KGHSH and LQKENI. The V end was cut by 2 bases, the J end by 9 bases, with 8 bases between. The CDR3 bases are TGTGCCAGCTCACCAGACAGGAGTTCACCCCTCCACTTT. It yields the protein CASSPDRSSPLHF.

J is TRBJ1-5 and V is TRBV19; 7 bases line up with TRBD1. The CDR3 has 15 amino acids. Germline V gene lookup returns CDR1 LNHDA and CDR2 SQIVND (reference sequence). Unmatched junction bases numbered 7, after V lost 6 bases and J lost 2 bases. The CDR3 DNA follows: TGTGCCAGTAGGCCAGGACAGGCCGGCAATCAGCCCCAGCATTTT. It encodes CASRPGQAGNQPQHF.

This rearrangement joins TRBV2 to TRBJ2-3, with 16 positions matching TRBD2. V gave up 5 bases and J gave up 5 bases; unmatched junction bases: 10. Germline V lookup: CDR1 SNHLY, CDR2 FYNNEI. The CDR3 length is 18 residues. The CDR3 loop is CASSRSGTSGGAGDTQYF. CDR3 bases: TGTGCCAGCAGTCGGTCCGGGACTAGCGGGGGGGCGGGAGATACGCAGTATTTT.

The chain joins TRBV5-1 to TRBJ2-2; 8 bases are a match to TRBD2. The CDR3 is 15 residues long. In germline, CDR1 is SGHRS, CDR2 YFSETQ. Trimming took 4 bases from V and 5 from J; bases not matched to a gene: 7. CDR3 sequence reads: CASSPGLADTGELFF. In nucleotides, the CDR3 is TGCGCCAGCAGCCCCGGACTAGCAGATACCGGGGAGCTGTTTTTT. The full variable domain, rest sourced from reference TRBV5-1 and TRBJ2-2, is KAGVTQTPRYLIKTRGQQVTLSCSPISGHRSVSWYQQTPGQGLQFLFEYFSETQRNKGNFPGRFSGRQFSNSRSEMNVSTLELGDSALYLCASSPGLADTGELFFGEGSRLTVL.

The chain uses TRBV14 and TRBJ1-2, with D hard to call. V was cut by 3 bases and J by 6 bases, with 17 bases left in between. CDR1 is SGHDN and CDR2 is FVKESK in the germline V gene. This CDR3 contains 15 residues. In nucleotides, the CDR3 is TGTGCCAGCAGCCAGGCCGGGAGAACCACGCATGGCTACACCTTC. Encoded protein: CASSQAGRTTHGYTF.

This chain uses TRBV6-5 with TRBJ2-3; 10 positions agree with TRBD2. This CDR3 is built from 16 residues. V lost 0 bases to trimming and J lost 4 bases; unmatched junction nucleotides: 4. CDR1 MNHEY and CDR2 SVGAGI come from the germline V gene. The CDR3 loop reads CASSYSPSGSADTQYF. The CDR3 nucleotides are TGTGCCAGCAGTTACTCGCCTAGCGGGAGCGCAGATACGCAGTATTTT.

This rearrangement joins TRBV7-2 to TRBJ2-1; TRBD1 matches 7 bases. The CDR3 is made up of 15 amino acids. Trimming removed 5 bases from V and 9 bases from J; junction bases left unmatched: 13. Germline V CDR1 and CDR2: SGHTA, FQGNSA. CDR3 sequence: CASSLGNRGPPEQFF. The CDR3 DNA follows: TGTGCCAGCAGCCTGGGGAACAGGGGTCCCCCTGAGCAGTTCTTC.

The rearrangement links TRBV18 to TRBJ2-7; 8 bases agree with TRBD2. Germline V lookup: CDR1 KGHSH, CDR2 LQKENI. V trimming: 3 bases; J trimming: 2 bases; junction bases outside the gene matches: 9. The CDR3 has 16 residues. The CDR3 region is CASSPSGGQLAYEQYF. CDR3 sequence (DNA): TGTGCCAGCTCACCTTCGGGAGGGCAGCTAGCCTACGAGCAGTACTTC.

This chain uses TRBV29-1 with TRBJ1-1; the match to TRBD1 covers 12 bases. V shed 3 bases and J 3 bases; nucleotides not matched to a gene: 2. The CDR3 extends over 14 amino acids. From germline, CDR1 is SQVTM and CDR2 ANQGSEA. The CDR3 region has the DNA TGCAGCGTTGAGGGGACAGGGGGCGACACTGAAGCTTTCTTT. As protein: CSVEGTGGDTEAFF.

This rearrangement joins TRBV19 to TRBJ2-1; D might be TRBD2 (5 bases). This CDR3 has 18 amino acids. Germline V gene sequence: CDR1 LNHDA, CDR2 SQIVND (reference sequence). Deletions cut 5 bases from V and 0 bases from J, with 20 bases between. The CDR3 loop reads CASSWNLGGPSSYNEQFF. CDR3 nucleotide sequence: TGTGCCAGTAGTTGGAATTTAGGCGGGCCGAGCTCCTACAATGAGCAGTTCTTC.

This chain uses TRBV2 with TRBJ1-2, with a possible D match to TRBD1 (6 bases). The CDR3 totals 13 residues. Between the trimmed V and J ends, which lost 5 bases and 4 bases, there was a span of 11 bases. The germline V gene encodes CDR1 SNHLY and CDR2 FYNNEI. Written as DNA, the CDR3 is TGTGCCAGCAGTATACCAGGGGCCTATGGCTACACCTTC. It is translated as CASSIPGAYGYTF.

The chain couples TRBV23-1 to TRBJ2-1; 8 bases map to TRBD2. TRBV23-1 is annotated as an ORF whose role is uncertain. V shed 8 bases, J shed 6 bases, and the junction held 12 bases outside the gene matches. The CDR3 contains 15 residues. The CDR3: CASWLGREGRNEQFF. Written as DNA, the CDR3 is TGCGCCAGCTGGCTAGGTCGGGAGGGGCGCAATGAGCAGTTCTTC.

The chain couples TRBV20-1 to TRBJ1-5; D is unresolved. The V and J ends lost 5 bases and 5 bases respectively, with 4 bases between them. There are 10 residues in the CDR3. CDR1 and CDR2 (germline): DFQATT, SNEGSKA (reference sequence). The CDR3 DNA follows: TGCAGTGCTGCGGATCAGCCCCAGCATTTT. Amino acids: CSAADQPQHF.

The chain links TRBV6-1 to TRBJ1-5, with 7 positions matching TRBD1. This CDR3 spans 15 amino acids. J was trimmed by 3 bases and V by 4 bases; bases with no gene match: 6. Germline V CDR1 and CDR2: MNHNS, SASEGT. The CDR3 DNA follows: TGTGCCAGCAGTGGCCAGGACAGGTACAATCAGCCCCAGCATTTT. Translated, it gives CASSGQDRYNQPQHF.

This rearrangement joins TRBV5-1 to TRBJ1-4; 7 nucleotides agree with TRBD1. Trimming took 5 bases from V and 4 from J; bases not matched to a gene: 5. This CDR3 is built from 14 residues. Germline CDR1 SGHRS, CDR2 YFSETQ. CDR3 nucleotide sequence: TGCGCCAGCAGGCCCGGGACAGATAATGAAAAACTGTTTTTT. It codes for CASRPGTDNEKLFF.

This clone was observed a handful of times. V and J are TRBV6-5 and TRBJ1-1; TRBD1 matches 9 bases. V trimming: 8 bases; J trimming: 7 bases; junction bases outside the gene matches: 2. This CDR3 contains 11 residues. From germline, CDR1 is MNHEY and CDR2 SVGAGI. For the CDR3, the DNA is TGTGCCAGCTACAGGGGGCTTGAAGCTTTCTTT. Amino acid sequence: CASYRGLEAFF.

The DNA of the CDR3 is TGTGCCTGGATGAGGTGGCGGGGAGCCAAAAACATTCAGTACTTC. It codes for CAWMRWRGAKNIQYF. The rearrangement uses TRBV30 and TRBJ2-4; D possibly corresponds to TRBD2 (6 bases). V lost 4 bases and J 0 bases, leaving 13 bases between the germline ends. Looked up from germline, CDR1 is GTSNPN and CDR2 is SVGIG (reference sequence). This CDR3 is built from 15 residues. Full variable domain (outside the CDR3, taken from reference TRBV30 and TRBJ2-4): SQTIHQWPATLVQPVGSPLSLECTVEGTSNPNLYWYRQAAGRGLQLLFYSVGIGQISSEVPQNLSASRPQDRQFILSSKKLLLSDSGFYLCAWMRWRGAKNIQYFGAGTRLSVL.

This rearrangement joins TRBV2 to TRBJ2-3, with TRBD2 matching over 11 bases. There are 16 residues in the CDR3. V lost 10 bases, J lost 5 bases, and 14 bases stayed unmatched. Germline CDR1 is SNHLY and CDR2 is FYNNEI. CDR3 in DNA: TGTGCCACAGGCACTACTCTAGCGGGGGGTGGAGATACGCAGTATTTT. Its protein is CATGTTLAGGGDTQYF.

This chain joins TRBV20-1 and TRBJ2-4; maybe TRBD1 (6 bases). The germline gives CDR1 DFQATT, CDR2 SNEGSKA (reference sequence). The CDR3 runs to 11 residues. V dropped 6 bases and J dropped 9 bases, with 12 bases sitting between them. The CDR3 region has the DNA TGCAGTGCCCTAAGACAGGCCATTCAGTACTTC. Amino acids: CSALRQAIQYF.

CDR3 sequence reads: CASSLGQTVHTQYF. CDR3 coding DNA: TGCGCCAGCAGCTTGGGACAGACGGTTCATACGCAGTATTTT. This sequence joins TRBV5-1 and TRBJ2-3; D is possibly TRBD1 (5 bases). CDR3 length: 14 residues. In germline, CDR1 is SGHRS, CDR2 YFSETQ. Trimming removed 0 bases at V and 7 bases at J, with 12 bases between.

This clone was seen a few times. CDR3 DNA: TGTGCCAGCAGCAGACGGACAGGTCAGCCCCAGCATTTT. Translating gives CASSRRTGQPQHF. The gene calls are TRBV7-2 and TRBJ1-5, with 7 bases lining up with TRBD1. Per the germline V gene, CDR1 is SGHTA and CDR2 is FQGNSA. This CDR3 is 13 amino acids long. The V gene end was trimmed by 5 bases and the J gene end by 6 bases; junction bases not matched to a gene: 4.

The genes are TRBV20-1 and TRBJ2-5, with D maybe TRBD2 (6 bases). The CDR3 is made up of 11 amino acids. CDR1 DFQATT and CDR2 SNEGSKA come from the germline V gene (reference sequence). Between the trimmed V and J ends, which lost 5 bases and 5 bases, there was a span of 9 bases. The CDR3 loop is CSAQSGETQYF. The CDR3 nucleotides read TGCAGTGCTCAAAGCGGGGAGACCCAGTACTTC.